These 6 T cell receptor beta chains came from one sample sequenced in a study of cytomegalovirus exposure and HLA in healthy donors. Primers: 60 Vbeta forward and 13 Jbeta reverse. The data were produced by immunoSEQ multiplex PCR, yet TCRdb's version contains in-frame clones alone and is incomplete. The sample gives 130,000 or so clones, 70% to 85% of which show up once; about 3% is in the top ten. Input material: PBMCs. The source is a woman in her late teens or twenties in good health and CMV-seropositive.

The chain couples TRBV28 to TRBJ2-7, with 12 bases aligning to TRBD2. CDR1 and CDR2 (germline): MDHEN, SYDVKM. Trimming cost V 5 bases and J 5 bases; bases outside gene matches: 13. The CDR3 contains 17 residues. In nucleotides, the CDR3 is TGTGCCAGCAGTCCCCGTACTAGCGGGGGGATGCGGGACGAGCAGTACTTC. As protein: CASSPRTSGGMRDEQYF.

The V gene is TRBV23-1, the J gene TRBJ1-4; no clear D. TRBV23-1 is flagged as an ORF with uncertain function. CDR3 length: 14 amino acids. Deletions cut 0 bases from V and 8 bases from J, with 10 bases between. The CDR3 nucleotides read TGCGCCAGCAGTCAATCTAAGACTTTAGAAAAACTGTTTTTT. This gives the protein CASSQSKTLEKLFF.

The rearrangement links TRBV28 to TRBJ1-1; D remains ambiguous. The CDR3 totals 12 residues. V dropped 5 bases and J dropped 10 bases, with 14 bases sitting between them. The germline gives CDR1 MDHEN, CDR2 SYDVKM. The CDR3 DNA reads TGTGCCAGCAGTCCTGGGCTAATTGGAGCTTTCTTT. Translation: CASSPGLIGAFF.

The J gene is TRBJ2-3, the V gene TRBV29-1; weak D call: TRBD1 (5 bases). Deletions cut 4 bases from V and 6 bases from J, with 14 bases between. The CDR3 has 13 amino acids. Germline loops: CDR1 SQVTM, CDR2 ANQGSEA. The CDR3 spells CSVVGRISDTQYF. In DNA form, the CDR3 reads TGCAGCGTTGTGGGGCGTATTAGTGATACGCAGTATTTT.

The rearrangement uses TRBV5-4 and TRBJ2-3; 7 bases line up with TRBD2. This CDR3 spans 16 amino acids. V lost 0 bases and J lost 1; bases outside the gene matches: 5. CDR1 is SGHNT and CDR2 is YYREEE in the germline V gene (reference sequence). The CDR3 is CASSLDLRGGTDTQYF. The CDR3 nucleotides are TGTGCCAGCAGCTTGGATTTACGGGGGGGCACAGATACGCAGTATTTT. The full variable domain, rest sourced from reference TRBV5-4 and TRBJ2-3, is ETGVTQSPTHLIKTRGQQVTLRCSSQSGHNTVSWYQQALGQGPQFIFQYYREEENGRGNFPPRFSGLQFPNYSSELNVNALELDDSALYLCASSLDLRGGTDTQYFGPGTRLTVL.

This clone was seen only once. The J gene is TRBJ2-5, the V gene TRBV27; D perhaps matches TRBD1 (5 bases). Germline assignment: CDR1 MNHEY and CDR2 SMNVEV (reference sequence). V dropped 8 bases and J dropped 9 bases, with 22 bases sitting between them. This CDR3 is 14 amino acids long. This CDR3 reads CASAPRLGDSAQYF. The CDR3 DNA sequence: TGTGCCAGCGCCCCCCGATTAGGGGATTCGGCCCAGTACTTC.